This T cell receptor beta chain was retrieved from a study of early T cells in non-severe SARS-CoV-2 infection. Study summary: Bulk RNA taken from unsorted whole blood was sequenced, leaving chains unpaired. Findings and caveats of the study: Private and CD4 specificities were missed by VDJdb matching, skewed to anti-spike CD8.

V shed 3 bases and J 2 bases; nucleotides not matched to a gene: 7. This CDR3 spans 16 amino acids. In germline, CDR1 is LNHDA, CDR2 SQIVND (reference sequence). Notes on this clonotype: No antigen is known for it.

Individual cDNA molecules were tagged with unique molecular identifiers, the study reported. TCRdb recomputed calls from the 5' RACE reads with MiXCR, one row per CDR3 protein. Of roughly 46,000 distinct CDR3 sequences listed, roughly 6.6% are singletons. The sequence came from an adult who was a healthcare worker with PCR-confirmed SARS-CoV-2 infection or an uninfected control (not recorded which). The sequencing sample was made of whole blood. The chain couples TRBV19 to TRBJ2-5; TRBD2 agrees at 9 bases. The chain's CDR3 is CASSILTSGQQETQYF. In DNA form, the CDR3 reads TGTGCCAGTAGTATTCTGACTAGCGGTCAACAAGAGACCCAGTACTTC.